This is a list of T cell receptor beta chains from one sample in a study of spatial heterogeneity in lung cancer. From the 5' RACE reads, TCRdb called clonotypes with MiXCR, one entry per CDR3 protein. The sample consists of around 47,000 distinct CDR3 sequences, more than 6.5% of them appearing once. Source: PBMCs, taken at follow-up. These receptors all stem from a female donor with early-stage non-small cell lung cancer. The CDR3 runs from the conserved cysteine through the conserved F or W.

J: TRBJ1-5
V: TRBV24-1
CDR3: CATLDRDSNQPQHF

J: TRBJ1-2
V: TRBV20-1
CDR3: CSARDPNRGQDGYTF

J: TRBJ2-4
V: TRBV29-1
CDR3: CSVGPADIQYF

J: TRBJ2-4
V: TRBV20-1
CDR3: CSARVPPGRDIQYF

J: TRBJ2-2
V: TRBV6-2/TRBV6-3
CDR3: CATRGTANTGELFF

J: TRBJ1-5
V: TRBV6-1
CDR3: CASSEAHFFSNQPQHF

J: TRBJ2-5
V: TRBV7-2
CDR3: CASSLAGQGETQYF

J: TRBJ2-7
V: TRBV6-2/TRBV6-3
CDR3: CASSPRGGRSYEQYF

J: TRBJ2-5
V: TRBV7-3
CDR3: CASSTSSQETQYF

J: TRBJ2-3
V: TRBV5-4
CDR3: CASSSVKGPGTDTQYF

J: TRBJ2-3
V: TRBV2
CDR3: CASRGQGALTDTQYF

J: TRBJ1-6
V: TRBV20-1
CDR3: CSARSSYNSPLHF

J: TRBJ1-1
V: TRBV28
CDR3: CASSFPGGRGAFF

J: TRBJ1-2
V: TRBV18
CDR3: CASRLDTASYGYTF

J: TRBJ2-2
V: TRBV5-1
CDR3: CASSFGDNTGELFF

J: TRBJ1-2
V: TRBV7-9
CDR3: CASSERLGYTF

J: TRBJ1-1
V: TRBV5-1
CDR3: CASRPREGTEAFF

J: TRBJ1-6
V: TRBV2
CDR3: CASSPEPTGSYNSPLHF

J: TRBJ1-5
V: TRBV2
CDR3: CASKGEGQPQHF

J: TRBJ2-3
V: TRBV4-1
CDR3: CASSQEVLEVPDTQYF

J: TRBJ1-1
V: TRBV7-2
CDR3: CASSLRTGGTEAFF

J: TRBJ1-2
V: TRBV30
CDR3: CACPSKGDGYTF

J: TRBJ1-2
V: TRBV7-9
CDR3: CASSTWTNYGYTF